These T cell receptor beta chains were read from a single sample in a study of graft-versus-host responses after intestinal transplantation. The assay was immunoSEQ multiplex PCR, and TCRdb's table has in-frame clones only and misses some. Of 80,000 to 100,000 clones detected, about 90% appear once; the ten largest clones hold approximately 0.069%. For these TCRs, the target antigens are not known. Here the sequenced sample was unstimulated CD8+ T cells sorted from spleen or lymph node cells, taken before transplant. These TCRs come from a human donor who was the organ donor for an intestinal transplant. CDR3s include the opening cysteine and the closing phenylalanine or tryptophan. The D gene is left open where the match is weak. The size field is filled for only some rows; it gives once, few, many or a size class.

j_gene: TRBJ1-3
abundance: once
len: 17
d_gene: -
v_gene: TRBV14
CDR3nt: TGTGCCAGCAGTCTCAACCCATACAGTGCCTCTGGAAACACCATATATTTT
CDR3aa: CASSLNPYSASGNTIYF

j_gene: TRBJ2-3
abundance: -
len: 15
d_gene: -
v_gene: TRBV5-1
CDR3nt: TGCGCCAGCAGCTTGTCGGCGGGACGCACAGATACGCAGTATTTT
CDR3aa: CASSLSAGRTDTQYF

j_gene: TRBJ2-1
abundance: -
len: 16
d_gene: TRBD1
v_gene: TRBV15
CDR3nt: TGTGCCACCAGCAGCCAAGACAGGGGGCACTACAATGAGCAGTTCTTC
CDR3aa: CATSSQDRGHYNEQFF

j_gene: TRBJ2-7
abundance: -
len: 13
d_gene: -
v_gene: TRBV7-9
CDR3nt: TGTGCCAGCAGCTCTACAGCCACCTACGAGCAGTACTTC
CDR3aa: CASSSTATYEQYF

j_gene: TRBJ2-1
abundance: -
len: 14
d_gene: TRBD2
v_gene: TRBV27
CDR3nt: TGTGCCAGCAGTTTAGCGGGGGGTGACAATGAGCAGTTCTTC
CDR3aa: CASSLAGGDNEQFF

j_gene: TRBJ2-7
abundance: -
len: 14
d_gene: TRBD2
v_gene: TRBV28
CDR3nt: TGTGCCAGCAGGGTACAGGATCTAGCGGGAGGCTCCCACTTC
CDR3aa: CASRVQDLAGGSHF

j_gene: TRBJ2-7
abundance: -
len: 18
d_gene: TRBD2
v_gene: TRBV6-1
CDR3nt: TGTGCCAGCAGTGGACCCACCCAGACTAGCCCGCGCTCCTACGAGCAGTACTTC
CDR3aa: CASSGPTQTSPRSYEQYF

j_gene: TRBJ2-7
abundance: -
len: 12
d_gene: TRBD1
v_gene: TRBV2
CDR3nt: TGTGCCACCCTCAAAACAGGGGACGAGCAGTACTTC
CDR3aa: CATLKTGDEQYF

j_gene: TRBJ2-3
abundance: -
len: 15
d_gene: TRBD2
v_gene: TRBV7-6
CDR3nt: TGTGCCAGCAGCTTGACTAGCGGGGGCTCTGATACGCAGTATTTT
CDR3aa: CASSLTSGGSDTQYF

j_gene: TRBJ2-7
abundance: -
len: 13
d_gene: -
v_gene: TRBV13
CDR3nt: TGTGCCAGCAGCTCCAGTGATTCCTACGAGCAGTACTTC
CDR3aa: CASSSSDSYEQYF

j_gene: TRBJ2-1
abundance: once
len: 15
d_gene: TRBD1
v_gene: TRBV27
CDR3nt: TGTGCCAGCAGTTTCGACAGGGGGTTAGTCAATGAGCAGTTCTTC
CDR3aa: CASSFDRGLVNEQFF

j_gene: TRBJ2-7
abundance: -
len: 15
d_gene: TRBD1
v_gene: TRBV29-1
CDR3nt: TGCAGCGTTGAAGTCCGGGACAGGGTTACCTACGAGCAGTACTTC
CDR3aa: CSVEVRDRVTYEQYF

j_gene: TRBJ2-7
abundance: -
len: 15
d_gene: TRBD1
v_gene: TRBV14
CDR3nt: TGTGCCAGCAGCCTTACAGGGGGCACGGGTAACGAGCAGTACTTC
CDR3aa: CASSLTGGTGNEQYF

j_gene: TRBJ2-7
abundance: -
len: 17
d_gene: -
v_gene: TRBV9
CDR3nt: TGTGCCAGCAGCGTAGCCCCCCGAGGGTCGACTTCCTACGAGCAGTACTTC
CDR3aa: CASSVAPRGSTSYEQYF

j_gene: TRBJ2-3
abundance: -
len: 15
d_gene: -
v_gene: TRBV25-1
CDR3nt: TGTGCCAGCAGTAACCCCGAAAAGGAGGCAGATACGCAGTATTTT
CDR3aa: CASSNPEKEADTQYF

j_gene: TRBJ1-2
abundance: -
len: 14
d_gene: -
v_gene: TRBV19
CDR3nt: TGTGCCAGTAGTATGACAGGACGTAACTATGGCTACACCTTC
CDR3aa: CASSMTGRNYGYTF

j_gene: TRBJ1-5
abundance: -
len: 13
d_gene: -
v_gene: TRBV4-2
CDR3nt: TGTGCCAGCAGCCAAGAGTTAACGGAGCCCCAGCATTTT
CDR3aa: CASSQELTEPQHF

j_gene: TRBJ2-2
abundance: -
len: 17
d_gene: -
v_gene: TRBV19
CDR3nt: TGTGCCAGTAGTATAGTTCAGGGGTTCGCGAACACCGGGGAGCTGTTTTTT
CDR3aa: CASSIVQGFANTGELFF

j_gene: TRBJ2-7
abundance: -
len: 13
d_gene: TRBD1
v_gene: TRBV5-1
CDR3nt: TGCGCCAGCAGCTTGGGACAGGGGGTAGAGCAGTACTTC
CDR3aa: CASSLGQGVEQYF

j_gene: TRBJ2-7
abundance: -
len: 15
d_gene: TRBD1
v_gene: TRBV23-1
CDR3nt: TGCGCCAGCAATAACCCGGACAGGGGGCCCTACGAGCAGTACTTC
CDR3aa: CASNNPDRGPYEQYF

j_gene: TRBJ2-7
abundance: -
len: 15
d_gene: TRBD2
v_gene: TRBV7-9
CDR3nt: TGTGCCAGCAGCCGAAAGCGGGAGACCTCCTACGAGCAGTACTTC
CDR3aa: CASSRKRETSYEQYF

j_gene: TRBJ1-2
abundance: -
len: 15
d_gene: -
v_gene: TRBV15
CDR3nt: TGTGCCACCAGCAGAGATCGAGGGGGTGCCTATGGCTACACCTTC
CDR3aa: CATSRDRGGAYGYTF

j_gene: TRBJ2-2
abundance: -
len: 14
d_gene: -
v_gene: TRBV14
CDR3nt: TGTGCCAGCAGCCAACAGGGAAACACCGGGGAGCTGTTTTTT
CDR3aa: CASSQQGNTGELFF

j_gene: TRBJ1-5
abundance: few
len: 14
d_gene: -
v_gene: TRBV5-6
CDR3nt: TGTGCCAGCAGCTTGGCTGGCGATCCAGAGGCCCAGCATTTT
CDR3aa: CASSLAGDPEAQHF

j_gene: TRBJ1-5
abundance: -
len: 11
d_gene: -
v_gene: TRBV6-5
CDR3nt: TGTGCCTCAGGGAGCAATCAGCCCCAGCATTTT
CDR3aa: CASGSNQPQHF

j_gene: TRBJ1-4
abundance: -
len: 15
d_gene: -
v_gene: TRBV29-1
CDR3nt: TGCAGCGTTGGGAGTTTAGGCAGGGAGGAGGAAAAACTGTTTTTT
CDR3aa: CSVGSLGREEEKLFF

j_gene: TRBJ2-7
abundance: few
len: 12
d_gene: -
v_gene: TRBV6-1
CDR3nt: TGTGCCAGCAGTGAATTCGGCGGCGAGCAGTACTTC
CDR3aa: CASSEFGGEQYF

j_gene: TRBJ1-1
abundance: once
len: 12
d_gene: -
v_gene: TRBV2
CDR3nt: TGTGCCAGCAGTCCCGGACAGACGGAAGCTTTCTTT
CDR3aa: CASSPGQTEAFF

j_gene: TRBJ1-2
abundance: -
len: 13
d_gene: TRBD1
v_gene: TRBV7-9
CDR3nt: TGTGCCAGCAGCCCGACAGGGGCCTATGGCTACACCTTC
CDR3aa: CASSPTGAYGYTF

j_gene: TRBJ2-7
abundance: -
len: 15
d_gene: -
v_gene: TRBV27
CDR3nt: TGTGCCAGCAGTTTATCTACAGGACCAACCTACGAGCAGTACTTC
CDR3aa: CASSLSTGPTYEQYF

j_gene: TRBJ2-2
abundance: once
len: 14
d_gene: -
v_gene: TRBV27
CDR3nt: TGTGCCAGCAGCCTCTCCTTTAGCACCGGGGAGCTGTTTTTT
CDR3aa: CASSLSFSTGELFF

j_gene: TRBJ1-2
abundance: -
len: 13
d_gene: -
v_gene: TRBV7-9
CDR3nt: TGTGCCAGCCGACCCGGGGTGGGCTATGGCTACACCTTC
CDR3aa: CASRPGVGYGYTF

j_gene: TRBJ1-6
abundance: -
len: 17
d_gene: TRBD1
v_gene: TRBV7-9
CDR3nt: TGTGCCAGCAGCCCGGGGGACAGTCGAGAATATAATTCACCCCTCCACTTT
CDR3aa: CASSPGDSREYNSPLHF

j_gene: TRBJ2-3
abundance: -
len: 11
d_gene: -
v_gene: TRBV28
CDR3nt: TGTGCCAGCAGTTCCCGGGAGACGCAGTATTTT
CDR3aa: CASSSRETQYF

j_gene: TRBJ2-4
abundance: once
len: 12
d_gene: -
v_gene: TRBV2
CDR3nt: TGTGCCAGCAGTGACTCGGTCGCCATTCAGTACTTC
CDR3aa: CASSDSVAIQYF

j_gene: TRBJ2-7
abundance: -
len: 13
d_gene: -
v_gene: TRBV6-1
CDR3nt: TGTGCCAGCAGTGACACCTATCCCTACGAGCAGTACTTC
CDR3aa: CASSDTYPYEQYF

j_gene: TRBJ2-7
abundance: -
len: 11
d_gene: -
v_gene: TRBV5-4
CDR3nt: TGTGCCAGCAGCTTATCCCACGAGCAGTACTTC
CDR3aa: CASSLSHEQYF

j_gene: TRBJ2-7
abundance: -
len: 18
d_gene: -
v_gene: TRBV19
CDR3nt: TGTGCCAGTAGTTTGGACAGCGAATCCATCCGCGGCTACTACGAGCAGTACTTC
CDR3aa: CASSLDSESIRGYYEQYF

j_gene: TRBJ2-3
abundance: -
len: 14
d_gene: -
v_gene: TRBV13
CDR3nt: TGTGCCAGCAGCCCGGCTAGTTTCTCAGATACGCAGTATTTT
CDR3aa: CASSPASFSDTQYF

j_gene: TRBJ1-1
abundance: -
len: 14
d_gene: TRBD1
v_gene: TRBV28
CDR3nt: TGTGCCAGCAGCCTGACAGGGGGATACACTGAAGCTTTCTTT
CDR3aa: CASSLTGGYTEAFF

j_gene: TRBJ2-3
abundance: -
len: 14
d_gene: TRBD2
v_gene: TRBV7-2
CDR3nt: TGTGCCAGCAGAGCGGGGGGTTACACAGATACGCAGTATTTT
CDR3aa: CASRAGGYTDTQYF

j_gene: TRBJ2-2
abundance: -
len: 13
d_gene: TRBD2
v_gene: TRBV7-3
CDR3nt: TGTGCCAGCAGCCGCGGGGGGACCGGGGAGCTGTTTTTT
CDR3aa: CASSRGGTGELFF

j_gene: TRBJ2-1
abundance: -
len: 12
d_gene: -
v_gene: TRBV28
CDR3nt: TGTGCCAGCAGTTTATTGAGCAATGAGCAGTTCTTC
CDR3aa: CASSLLSNEQFF

j_gene: TRBJ1-1
abundance: -
len: 14
d_gene: -
v_gene: TRBV10-2
CDR3nt: TGCGCCAGCAGTGAGTACGTCAGGGGAACTGAAGCTTTCTTT
CDR3aa: CASSEYVRGTEAFF

j_gene: TRBJ2-1
abundance: -
len: 14
d_gene: TRBD1
v_gene: TRBV29-1
CDR3nt: TGCAGCGCCTTACAGGGGCCTAGTGGTGAAGAGCAGTTCTTC
CDR3aa: CSALQGPSGEEQFF

j_gene: TRBJ1-5
abundance: -
len: 19
d_gene: TRBD1
v_gene: TRBV6-1
CDR3nt: TGTGCCAGCAGTGTTTTGAGGACAGGGCCCCTTTATAGCAATCAGCCCCAGCATTTT
CDR3aa: CASSVLRTGPLYSNQPQHF

j_gene: TRBJ1-1
abundance: few
len: 14
d_gene: -
v_gene: TRBV6-5
CDR3nt: TGTGCCAGCAGTTACTTAAACATGAACACTGAAGCTTTCTTT
CDR3aa: CASSYLNMNTEAFF

j_gene: TRBJ2-7
abundance: few
len: 13
d_gene: -
v_gene: TRBV13
CDR3nt: TGTGCCAGCAGCCCCCGGTTGACTGACGAGCAGTACTTC
CDR3aa: CASSPRLTDEQYF

j_gene: TRBJ2-7
abundance: once
len: 15
d_gene: -
v_gene: TRBV6-6
CDR3nt: TGTGCCAGCAGTTACTCGAGGTATCGCGCCTACGAGCAGTACTTC
CDR3aa: CASSYSRYRAYEQYF

j_gene: TRBJ1-1
abundance: -
len: 17
d_gene: -
v_gene: TRBV7-9
CDR3nt: TGTGCCAGCAGCGAGGTCGGTGTAACTTATACGAACACTGAAGCTTTCTTT
CDR3aa: CASSEVGVTYTNTEAFF

j_gene: TRBJ2-1
abundance: -
len: 13
d_gene: TRBD1
v_gene: TRBV7-3
CDR3nt: TGTGCCAGCAGCAAAACAGGGGGCGATGAGCAGTTCTTC
CDR3aa: CASSKTGGDEQFF

j_gene: TRBJ2-7
abundance: -
len: 14
d_gene: -
v_gene: TRBV2
CDR3nt: TGTGCCAGCAGTGGCGTAGAGCGAGGTTACGAGCAGTACTTC
CDR3aa: CASSGVERGYEQYF

j_gene: TRBJ1-2
abundance: -
len: 17
d_gene: TRBD1
v_gene: TRBV5-4
CDR3nt: TGTGCCAGCAGCGATTCGACAGGGAATTCAGCTAACTATGGCTACACCTTC
CDR3aa: CASSDSTGNSANYGYTF

j_gene: TRBJ1-1
abundance: few
len: 15
d_gene: -
v_gene: TRBV7-2
CDR3nt: TGTGCCAGCAGCCCTTGGACAGCTAAGAACACTGAAGCTTTCTTT
CDR3aa: CASSPWTAKNTEAFF

j_gene: TRBJ2-5
abundance: -
len: 17
d_gene: TRBD2
v_gene: TRBV7-8
CDR3nt: TGTGCCAGCAGCTTAGGGCCACGCGGGAGGCGGGGAGAGACCCAGTACTTC
CDR3aa: CASSLGPRGRRGETQYF